A selection of T cell receptor beta chains follows, all from one sample in a study of cytomegalovirus exposure and HLA in healthy donors. Here immunoSEQ multiplex PCR was the method, and the copy in TCRdb shows in-frame clones only, minus some. The data show approximately 190,000 clones, roughly 13% seen once. Sequenced material: PBMCs. These receptors all come from a man between 50 and 59 years old in good health and CMV-seropositive. Both conserved end residues are part of each CDR3. The D gene is left open where the match is weak. Clone size is stated in some rows and not others, as once, few, many or a class when expanded.

TRBJ1-2	TRBV29-1	TRBD1	.	TGCAGCGTTTACCCAACGACAGGGGAAGCAAAGAAAGGCTACACCTTC	CSVYPTTGEAKKGYTF
TRBJ1-2	TRBV6-1	.	few	TGTGCCAGCAGTGATGCTATGAACCGACTTTTGAGGGGCTACACCTTC	CASSDAMNRLLRGYTF
TRBJ2-7	TRBV5-8	TRBD2	.	TGTGCCAGCAGCTTACTAGCGGGCGAGCAGTACTTC	CASSLLAGEQYF
TRBJ2-5	TRBV10-3	TRBD1	few	TGTGCCATCAGTGAGTCATATTGGGACAGGCAAGAGACCCAGTACTTC	CAISESYWDRQETQYF
TRBJ1-2	TRBV2	TRBD1	.	TGTGCCAGCAGCGCAGACAGGGTTGGTGGCTACACCTTC	CASSADRVGGYTF
TRBJ2-2	TRBV19	.	.	TGTGCCAGTAGTATGGGTGGACTAACCGGGGAGCTGTTTTTT	CASSMGGLTGELFF
TRBJ2-1	TRBV11-3	TRBD2	few	TGTGCCAGCAGCTTAGGACAGACTAGCGGGCCATACAATGAGCAGTTCTTC	CASSLGQTSGPYNEQFF
TRBJ2-1	TRBV7-3	TRBD1	.	TGTGCCAGCAGTCCAGGGGGCCGGGGTGAGCAGTTCTTC	CASSPGGRGEQFF
TRBJ2-1	TRBV5-6	TRBD2	.	TGTGCCAGCAGCAGGGGACTAGCGGGGCGAAACAATGAGCAGTTCTTC	CASSRGLAGRNNEQFF
TRBJ2-3	TRBV11-3	.	few	TGTGCCAGCAGCTATGAGTGGGCGGATACGCAGTATTTT	CASSYEWADTQYF
TRBJ1-2	TRBV4-3	TRBD1	.	TGCGCCAGCAGCCAAGAAACAGGGGGCGGGTATGACTACACCTTC	CASSQETGGGYDYTF
TRBJ2-7	TRBV6-5	TRBD1	.	TGTGCCAGCAGTTACGAAGGGACAGGGTCCTACGAGCAGTACTTC	CASSYEGTGSYEQYF
TRBJ1-2	TRBV2	.	few	TGTGCCAGCAGCCCGACGGAGAACTATGGCTACACCTTC	CASSPTENYGYTF
TRBJ1-1	TRBV7-2	TRBD1	few	TGTGCCAGCAGCTTAGGACAGGGAGTGGCAGCTTTCTTT	CASSLGQGVAAFF
TRBJ1-1	TRBV4-1	.	few	TGCGCCAGCAGCCAAGATCCAATCGGGGCAGGGAGGGGCACTGAAGCTTTCTTT	CASSQDPIGAGRGTEAFF
TRBJ1-3	TRBV25-1	.	few	TGTGCCAGCAGTGACGGAAGGGGGTCTGGAAACACCATATATTTT	CASSDGRGSGNTIYF
TRBJ1-5	TRBV30	.	.	TGTGCCTGGAGAGCTCCGGGACACCAGGGACCCCAGCATTTT	CAWRAPGHQGPQHF
TRBJ2-3	TRBV27	.	.	TGTGCCAGCACCCGGTTTATGGCAGATACGCAGTATTTT	CASTRFMADTQYF
TRBJ1-1	TRBV11-2	TRBD1	few	TGTGCCAGCAGCCTAGGGACAGAGACTGAAGCTTTCTTT	CASSLGTETEAFF
TRBJ2-7	TRBV11-1	.	.	TGTGCCAGCAGCTTAGTTGGCAGGACTACCTCTACGAAGTACTTC	CASSLVGRTTSTKYF
TRBJ1-6	TRBV10-2	.	few	TGCGCCAGCAGTGACAGATCGGGATATAATTCACCCCTCCACTTT	CASSDRSGYNSPLHF
TRBJ1-5	TRBV19	.	.	TGTGCCAGTAGTGGAGGACAGAATCAGCCCCAGCATTTT	CASSGGQNQPQHF
TRBJ2-4	TRBV5-6	TRBD1	.	TGTGCCAGCAGCTTCGGACAGGTTGGAAACATTCAGTACTTC	CASSFGQVGNIQYF
TRBJ1-1	TRBV5-1	TRBD1	.	TGCGCCAGCAGCCCTGGACAGGGTTCACGGAAAACTTTCTTT	CASSPGQGSRKTFF
TRBJ1-5	TRBV6-1	.	.	TGTGCCAGCAGCCAACCTTACAGGGACCAGCCCCAGCATTTT	CASSQPYRDQPQHF
TRBJ1-1	TRBV5-1	.	.	TGCGCCAGCAGCTTGAGAGGGAACACTGAAGCTTTCTTT	CASSLRGNTEAFF
TRBJ1-1	TRBV19	TRBD1	.	TGTGCCAGTAGGGAGAGGGGGCGGACTGAAGCTTTCTTT	CASRERGRTEAFF
TRBJ2-3	TRBV2	.	few	TGTGCCAGCAGTGCGGACTCACCCGATACGCAGTATTTT	CASSADSPDTQYF
TRBJ2-3	TRBV5-1	TRBD1	few	TGCGCCAGCAGCCGACAGGGGCCAGATACGCAGTATTTT	CASSRQGPDTQYF
TRBJ2-2	TRBV27	TRBD2	.	TGTGCCAGCAGACTAGCGGGGGGGGCCGGGGAGCTGTTTTTT	CASRLAGGAGELFF
TRBJ2-2	TRBV13	TRBD1	few	TGTGCCAGCAGCTTACCCGGGACAGGAGCCGGGGAGCTGTTTTTT	CASSLPGTGAGELFF
TRBJ1-6	TRBV9	.	few	TGTGCCAGCAGCGTAGGTAACAGCCATAATTCACCCCTCCACTTT	CASSVGNSHNSPLHF
TRBJ1-4	TRBV6-1	TRBD1	few	TGTGCCAGCAGTCCCAGGGGGGAAATGGAAAAACTGTTTTTT	CASSPRGEMEKLFF
TRBJ1-4	TRBV6-5	.	few	TGTGCCAGCAAGCCCCTAGCAACTAATGAAAAACTGTTTTTT	CASKPLATNEKLFF
TRBJ1-2	TRBV29-1	.	few	TGCAGCGTTTTTGTAACAGGGCGGGACTATGGCTACACCTTC	CSVFVTGRDYGYTF
TRBJ1-2	TRBV2	TRBD1	few	TGTGCCAGCAGTCGACAGGGAATCCAGAGTGGCTACACCTTC	CASSRQGIQSGYTF
TRBJ2-5	TRBV7-8	TRBD2	few	TGTGCCAGCAGCTTACTAGCGGGGGAGACCCAGTACTTC	CASSLLAGETQYF
TRBJ1-6	TRBV6-5	.	.	TGTGCCAGCAGGACTTTCGGACCCCTCCACTTT	CASRTFGPLHF
TRBJ2-1	TRBV5-1	.	few	TGCGCCAGCAGCTTTTCGACAGGTTTAGACGATGAGCAGTTCTTC	CASSFSTGLDDEQFF
TRBJ1-1	TRBV15	.	.	TGTGCCACCCGGGGACAGAACACTGAAGCTTTCTTT	CATRGQNTEAFF
TRBJ1-1	TRBV5-1	TRBD1	.	TGCGCCAGCAGCTTGGTACAGGGGGGGACTGAAGCTTTCTTT	CASSLVQGGTEAFF
TRBJ2-5	TRBV7-2	TRBD1	few	TGTGCCAGTTTAGTCCAGACAGGGAATCAAGAGACCCAGTACTTC	CASLVQTGNQETQYF
TRBJ2-5	TRBV9	.	few	TGTGCCAGCAGCGTAGCCCCGACAGCGAAAGAGACCCAGTACTTC	CASSVAPTAKETQYF
TRBJ1-1	TRBV30	TRBD1	.	TGTGCCTGGAGGAACAGGGGCGGAACTGAAGCTTTCTTT	CAWRNRGGTEAFF